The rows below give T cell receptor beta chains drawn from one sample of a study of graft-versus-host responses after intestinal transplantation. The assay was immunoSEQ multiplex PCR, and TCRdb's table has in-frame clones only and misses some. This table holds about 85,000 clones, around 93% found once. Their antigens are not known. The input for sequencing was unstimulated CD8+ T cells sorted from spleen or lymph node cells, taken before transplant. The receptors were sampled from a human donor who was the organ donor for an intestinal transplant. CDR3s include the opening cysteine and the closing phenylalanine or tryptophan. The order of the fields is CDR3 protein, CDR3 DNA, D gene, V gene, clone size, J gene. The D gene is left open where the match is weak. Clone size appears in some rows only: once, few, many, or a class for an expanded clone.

CDR3: CARSPKARETYEQYF
DNA: TGTGCCAGAAGCCCTAAGGCCAGGGAAACCTACGAGCAGTACTTC
D: -
V: TRBV5-3
size: few
J: TRBJ2-7

CDR3: CATTPRVQLPLFHYEQYF
DNA: TGTGCCACCACCCCTCGAGTCCAGTTACCACTTTTCCACTACGAGCAGTACTTC
D: -
V: TRBV28
size: -
J: TRBJ2-7

CDR3: CASSVGVTPTPSNEQFF
DNA: TGTGCCAGCAGCGTAGGGGTAACTCCCACCCCCTCCAATGAGCAGTTCTTC
D: -
V: TRBV9
size: -
J: TRBJ2-1

CDR3: CASSPTGAEQFF
DNA: TGTGCCAGCAGCCCAACGGGGGCTGAGCAGTTCTTC
D: -
V: TRBV5-4
size: once
J: TRBJ2-1

CDR3: CASSLGRGTGELFF
DNA: TGTGCCAGCAGTCTGGGACGCGGCACCGGGGAGCTGTTTTTT
D: -
V: TRBV6-5
size: -
J: TRBJ2-2

CDR3: CASSQEYSLPYEQYF
DNA: TGCGCCAGCAGCCAAGAATACAGTTTACCCTACGAGCAGTACTTC
D: -
V: TRBV4-1
size: -
J: TRBJ2-7

CDR3: CASSEGEAFF
DNA: TGTGCCAGCAGTGAGGGAGAAGCTTTCTTT
D: -
V: TRBV6-1
size: once
J: TRBJ1-1

CDR3: CASSPLGYNEQFF
DNA: TGTGCCAGCAGCCCCCTCGGGTACAATGAGCAGTTCTTC
D: -
V: TRBV5-4
size: -
J: TRBJ2-1

CDR3: CASSLPGLKGYGYTF
DNA: TGTGCCAGCAGCCTACCGGGACTAAAAGGCTATGGCTACACCTTC
D: -
V: TRBV7-2
size: few
J: TRBJ1-2

CDR3: CASTDDRNNEKLFF
DNA: TGCGCCAGCACTGACGACAGGAATAATGAAAAACTGTTTTTT
D: -
V: TRBV5-1
size: -
J: TRBJ1-4

CDR3: CASSEATGRQETQYF
DNA: TGTGCCAGCAGTGAAGCGACAGGCCGTCAAGAGACCCAGTACTTC
D: -
V: TRBV2
size: once
J: TRBJ2-5

CDR3: CASNRAWNTEAFF
DNA: TGTGCCAGTAACAGGGCCTGGAACACTGAAGCTTTCTTT
D: -
V: TRBV6-5
size: -
J: TRBJ1-1

CDR3: CASSQDLGFYEQYF
DNA: TGCGCCAGCAGCCAAGATCTTGGATTCTACGAGCAGTACTTC
D: -
V: TRBV4-1
size: once
J: TRBJ2-7

CDR3: CASSLGRDNSPLHF
DNA: TGCGCCAGCAGCTTGGGAAGAGATAATTCACCCCTCCACTTT
D: -
V: TRBV5-1
size: -
J: TRBJ1-6

CDR3: CASSRWQRQTINYGYTF
DNA: TGTGCCAGCAGCCGATGGCAACGACAGACTATTAACTATGGCTACACCTTC
D: -
V: TRBV5-5
size: -
J: TRBJ1-2

CDR3: CASSHLQGENTEAFF
DNA: TGTGCCAGCAGTCACCTACAGGGCGAGAACACTGAAGCTTTCTTT
D: -
V: TRBV6-5
size: -
J: TRBJ1-1

CDR3: CASSLVPPLLLEQYF
DNA: TGTGCCAGCAGCTTAGTCCCACCTCTACTCCTCGAGCAGTACTTC
D: -
V: TRBV11-2
size: -
J: TRBJ2-7

CDR3: CASGLPQPSGASTDTQYF
DNA: TGTGCTAGTGGTTTGCCCCAACCTAGCGGGGCTAGCACAGATACGCAGTATTTT
D: TRBD2
V: TRBV12-5
size: once
J: TRBJ2-3

CDR3: CASSLGGFNQPQHF
DNA: TGTGCCAGCAGCTTAGGAGGGTTTAATCAGCCCCAGCATTTT
D: -
V: TRBV7-6
size: -
J: TRBJ1-5

CDR3: CASSVGATEAFF
DNA: TGTGCCAGTAGTGTAGGGGCCACTGAAGCTTTCTTT
D: -
V: TRBV19
size: -
J: TRBJ1-1

CDR3: CASRMTPNYGYTF
DNA: TGTGCCAGTAGGATGACTCCCAACTATGGCTACACCTTC
D: -
V: TRBV19
size: few
J: TRBJ1-2

CDR3: CASSAASGGPYEQYF
DNA: TGTGCCAGCAGCGCAGCTAGCGGGGGGCCGTACGAGCAGTACTTC
D: TRBD2
V: TRBV9
size: -
J: TRBJ2-7

CDR3: CASSATGAEQYF
DNA: TGCGCCAGCAGTGCCACAGGGGCCGAGCAGTACTTC
D: TRBD1
V: TRBV10-2
size: -
J: TRBJ2-7

CDR3: CASSSGLTDNEQFF
DNA: TGTGCCAGCAGTTCGGGACTAACCGACAATGAGCAGTTCTTC
D: TRBD2
V: TRBV6-1
size: -
J: TRBJ2-1